These 10 T cell receptor beta chains originate from one sample sequenced in a study of cytomegalovirus exposure and HLA in healthy donors. Primers: 60 Vbeta forward and 13 Jbeta reverse. Generated by immunoSEQ multiplex PCR, the TCRdb table keeps only in-frame clones and is missing some. The sample records 110,000 or so clones, around 66% being singletons. Sequencing used PBMCs. These receptors all come from a man younger than 30 in good health and CMV-seropositive.

Only a few counts were recorded for this clone. The chain recombines TRBV5-1 with TRBJ1-1, with 10 bases lining up with TRBD1. The CDR3 runs to 16 residues. From germline, CDR1 is SGHRS and CDR2 YFSETQ. Trimming cost V 2 bases and J 1 base; bases outside gene matches: 5. Here the CDR3 reads CASSLPRTGGNTEAFF. The CDR3 DNA reads as TGCGCCAGCAGCTTACCCCGGACAGGGGGGAACACTGAAGCTTTCTTT. Filled out from reference TRBV5-1 and TRBJ1-1, the complete variable domain reads KAGVTQTPRYLIKTRGQQVTLSCSPISGHRSVSWYQQTPGQGLQFLFEYFSETQRNKGNFPGRFSGRQFSNSRSEMNVSTLELGDSALYLCASSLPRTGGNTEAFFGQGTRLTVV.

This clone was recorded once. The chain uses TRBV6-5 and TRBJ1-1, with D unclear. This CDR3 is 15 amino acids long. CDR1 and CDR2 from the germline V gene are MNHEY and SVGAGI. V was shortened by 7 bases and J by 0 bases, with 15 bases between the two germline ends. The CDR3 nucleotides read TGTGCCAGCACCCGGGTGGGCGGGGTGAACACTGAAGCTTTCTTT. Translating it yields CASTRVGGVNTEAFF.

The V and J genes are TRBV6-1 and TRBJ1-2; D unresolved. Germline lookup yields CDR1 MNHNS and CDR2 SASEGT. CDR3 length: 10 amino acids. With 6 bases removed from V and 9 bases from J, the gap between germline ends came to 8 bases. In nucleotides, the CDR3 is TGTGCCAGCAGGGGAGGAAGCTACACCTTC. This gives the protein CASRGGSYTF.

This rearrangement joins TRBV7-6 to TRBJ2-1, with 12 positions matching TRBD2. J was trimmed by 15 bases and V by 2 bases; bases with no gene match: 8. There are 14 residues in the CDR3. Germline V gene data show CDR1 as SGHVS and CDR2 as FNYEAQ. In DNA, the CDR3 is TGTGCCAGCAGCTTAATAACTAGCGGGGGGTTCTGGTTCTTC. Amino acids: CASSLITSGGFWFF.

The rearrangement joins TRBV28 to TRBJ1-2; 8 bases map to TRBD1. The CDR3 covers 14 residues. Germline trimming cut 3 bases from V and 6 bases from J; bases unmatched to any gene: 6. Germline-derived CDR1 and CDR2 are MDHEN and SYDVKM. DNA of the CDR3: TGTGCCAGCAGTTTTTGGCAGGGGGCCGATGGCTACACCTTC. Encoded protein: CASSFWQGADGYTF.

This clone was counted between two and nine times. This rearrangement joins TRBV11-3 to TRBJ2-5, with D possibly being TRBD1 (6 bases). This CDR3 contains 17 residues. The V end was cut by 6 bases, the J end by 3 bases, with 23 bases between. CDR1 and CDR2 from the germline V gene are SGHNT and YENEEA. CDR3 DNA sequence: TGTGCCAGCAGGGGGGCCTTGGGGGAAAGGCTAAAAGAGACCCAGTACTTC. Translated, it gives CASRGALGERLKETQYF.

This clone was counted a few times. The rearrangement links TRBV7-9 to TRBJ2-3; 12 positions match TRBD1. J lost 0 bases, V lost 3 bases, and 1 base had no gene match. The CDR3 runs 16 residues. Germline V gene data show CDR1 as SEHNR and CDR2 as FQNEAQ (reference sequence). CDR3 DNA: TGTGCCAGCAGCTTGGGGACAGGGGGCAGCACAGATACGCAGTATTTT. Its translation: CASSLGTGGSTDTQYF.

A word on this clone: Germline and junction disagree at one end, which may indicate a read error. This chain links TRBV5-6 with TRBJ1-2; D call uncertain. CDR1 is SGHDT and CDR2 is YYEEEE in the germline V gene. The CDR3 runs to 12 residues. CDR3 region: CAGSSSRYGYTF. CDR3 in DNA: TGTGCCGGCAGCTCGTCGCGCTATGGCTACACCTTC.

V usage is TRBV6-6 and J usage is TRBJ1-5; D is perhaps TRBD1 (5 bases). This CDR3 contains 14 residues. Germline CDR1 MNHNY, CDR2 SVGAGI (reference sequence). V was shortened by 2 bases and J by 2 bases, with 7 bases between the two germline ends. The CDR3 protein is CASSYGGGNQPQHF. The DNA of the CDR3 is TGTGCCAGCAGTTACGGGGGGGGCAATCAGCCCCAGCATTTT.

The genes are TRBV4-1 and TRBJ1-2, with 8 bases matching TRBD1. The CDR3 has 17 residues. Germline CDR1 reads MGHRA; CDR2 reads YSYEKL. The V gene end was trimmed by 4 bases and the J gene end by 5 bases; junction bases not matched to a gene: 15. The CDR3 DNA sequence: TGCGCCAGCAGCCGAGAACCCGGGACAGGAGGCGGTTATGGCTACACCTTC. Protein product: CASSREPGTGGGYGYTF.